Presented here are 2 T cell receptor beta chains from one specimen sequenced in a study of T cell responses to AZD1222 COVID-19 vaccine. The protocol was immunoSEQ multiplex PCR, while the TCRdb copy is restricted to in-frame clones and leaves out a portion. The table includes around 110,000 clones, approximately 90% detected once. The sample consisted of peripheral blood, taken 28 days after the second AZD1222 dose. The receptors here all came from an adult who received the AZD1222 COVID-19 vaccine.

J is TRBJ1-1 and V is TRBV7-2; no clear D. Germline CDR1 is SGHTA and CDR2 is FQGNSA. This CDR3 has 13 residues. V lost 5 bases to trimming and J lost 4 bases, with 11 bases between them. The DNA of the CDR3 is TGTGCCAGCAGCCAACCGTGGAGCACTGAAGCTTTCTTT. It translates to CASSQPWSTEAFF. The entire variable domain, with the rest obtained from reference TRBV7-2 and TRBJ1-1, is as follows: GAGVSQSPSNKVTEKGKDVELRCDPISGHTALYWYRQSLGQGLEFLIYFQGNSAPDKSGLPSDRFSAERTGGSVSTLTIQRTQQEDSAVYLCASSQPWSTEAFFGQGTRLTVV.

In its sample, this clone was seen a few times. This chain joins TRBV29-1 and TRBJ2-7; TRBD2 matches at 7 bases. Germline V gene lookup returns CDR1 SQVTM and CDR2 ANQGSEA. The CDR3 runs 13 residues. V lost 6 bases and J lost 6; bases outside the gene matches: 11. Here the CDR3 reads CSVGGTSTGEQYF. Written as DNA, the CDR3 is TGCAGCGTGGGGGGGACCTCCACGGGCGAGCAGTACTTC.